This TCR beta chain came from a study of CD4 T cells in relation to SARS-CoV-2 and coronaviruses. Study-level information: Negative control cultures got HIV-1 Nef peptides or no peptide.

The CDR3 is 14 amino acids. Germline assignment: CDR1 SGHDN and CDR2 FVKESK. V dropped 2 bases and J dropped 8 bases, with 13 bases sitting between them. This clone was observed a few times. Its antigen is not known. Findings and caveats of the study: This crossreactivity analysis covered spike protein alone, no other viral proteins.

TCRdb's copy holds only in-frame clones and misses some; the assay was immunoSEQ multiplex PCR. The repertoire holds approximately 20,000 clones, with about 80% as singletons. Unexposed donor CD4+ T cells date from about 2011-2018, before the COVID-19 pandemic. The cells were cultured for under twelve days before CD4+ T cells were isolated. Testing used SARS-CoV-2 S/N and four cold-coronavirus spikes on unexposed-donor CD4+ T cells, cells permitting. The V gene is TRBV14, the J gene TRBJ1-3; no clear D gene. Sequenced sample: CD4+ T cells from PBMCs, cultured in vitro. The sequence came from a human donor in good health. CDR3: CASSQRTGGDTIYF. Here the CDR3 DNA reads TGTGCCAGCAGCCAAAGGACCGGCGGGGACACCATATATTTT.